This T cell receptor beta chain was recorded in a study of glioma-infiltrating T cells after dendritic cell vaccination. Turning to the study itself: Glioblastoma patients came from Phase I and II dendritic cell vaccination trials.

This clone came up once. Sample time point: after dendritic cell vaccination, including at tumor progression/relapse. Up to about 2 ug genomic DNA was used for TCRB CDR3 amplification. Libraries were prepared by immunoSEQ multiplex PCR; TCRdb keeps only in-frame clonotypes and omits some of them. The profile covers fewer than 60,000 clones, with 89% appearing a single time and 5% to 6% taken by the ten largest. The specimen comprised blood, sampled after dendritic cell vaccination. The clonotype comes from a human donor with glioblastoma.

The CDR3 loop is CASSPTTGYNEQFF. The DNA of the CDR3 is TGTGCCAGTAGTCCCACGACAGGGTACAATGAGCAGTTCTTC. The chain couples TRBV19 to TRBJ2-1, with 7 bases matching TRBD1. CDR1 and CDR2 (germline): LNHDA, SQIVND (reference sequence). Germline trimming cut 5 bases from V and 4 bases from J; bases unmatched to any gene: 5. The CDR3 loop spans 14 amino acids.